Sequencing of this T cell receptor (beta chain) was carried out in a study of shared clonotypes between healthy human individuals. About the research overall: Used for every donor were three CD4 naive, three CD4 memory, two CD8 naive and one CD8 memory plate. Study-level results: The sampled material consisted only of blood, and tissue repertoires are likely to differ. A reduction in generation probabilities was seen for non-shared clonotypes relative to those shared by all four donors.

After removal of 2 bases from V and 5 bases from J, the junction contained 9 bases not matched to a gene. The CDR3 runs to 17 residues. The germline gives CDR1 ENHRY, CDR2 SYGVKD. Regarding this clone: Its matching antigen is unknown.

Sequencing used immunoSEQ multiplex PCR; TCRdb keeps in-frame clones, though not all of them. The sample has about 2.3 million clones, 92% seen once. This sequence was found in a man aged 18 to 29 in good health. Some clones in this sample may be carry-over from other donors' samples. Sequences were obtained from naive CD4+ T cells from PBMCs. Stated subset: CD45RA+ positively selected. This rearrangement joins TRBV10-3 to TRBJ2-2; 9 nucleotides match TRBD2. CDR3 DNA: TGTGCCATCAGTGAGATAGACATTAGCGGGGGAACCGGGGAGCTGTTTTTT. Its translation: CAISEIDISGGTGELFF.